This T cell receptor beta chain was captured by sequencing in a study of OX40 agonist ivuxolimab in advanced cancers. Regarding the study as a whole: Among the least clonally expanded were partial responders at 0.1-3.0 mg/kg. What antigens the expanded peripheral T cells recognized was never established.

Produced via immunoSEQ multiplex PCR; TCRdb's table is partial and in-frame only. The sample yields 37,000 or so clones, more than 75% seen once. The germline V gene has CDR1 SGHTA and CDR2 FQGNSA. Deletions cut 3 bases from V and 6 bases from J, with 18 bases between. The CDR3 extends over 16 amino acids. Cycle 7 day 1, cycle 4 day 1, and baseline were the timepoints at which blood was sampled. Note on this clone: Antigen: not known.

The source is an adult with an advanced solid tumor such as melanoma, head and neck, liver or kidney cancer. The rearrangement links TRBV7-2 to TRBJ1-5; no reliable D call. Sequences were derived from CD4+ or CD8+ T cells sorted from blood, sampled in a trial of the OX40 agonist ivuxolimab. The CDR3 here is CASSFWGERNFQPQHF. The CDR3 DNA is TGTGCCAGCAGCTTTTGGGGTGAACGAAACTTTCAGCCCCAGCATTTT. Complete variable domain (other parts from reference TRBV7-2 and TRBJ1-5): GAGVSQSPSNKVTEKGKDVELRCDPISGHTALYWYRQSLGQGLEFLIYFQGNSAPDKSGLPSDRFSAERTGGSVSTLTIQRTQQEDSAVYLCASSFWGERNFQPQHFGDGTRLSIL.